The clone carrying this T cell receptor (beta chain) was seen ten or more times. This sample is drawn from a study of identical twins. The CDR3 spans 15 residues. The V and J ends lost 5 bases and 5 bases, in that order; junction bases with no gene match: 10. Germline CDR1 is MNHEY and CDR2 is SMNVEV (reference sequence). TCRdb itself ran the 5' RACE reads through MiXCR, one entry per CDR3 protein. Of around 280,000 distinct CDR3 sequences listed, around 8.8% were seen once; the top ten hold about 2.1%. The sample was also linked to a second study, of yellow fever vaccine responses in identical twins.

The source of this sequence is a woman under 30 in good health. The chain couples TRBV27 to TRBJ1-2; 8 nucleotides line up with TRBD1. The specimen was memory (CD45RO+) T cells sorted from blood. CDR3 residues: CASSPTWTGTYGYTF. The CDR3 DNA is TGTGCCAGCAGTCCCACCTGGACAGGGACTTATGGCTACACCTTC.